The T cell receptor beta chain under discussion was sequenced for a study of blood T cell repertoires in COVID-19. About the research overall: There were acute and convalescent COVID-19 samples, and they came from the United States, Italy and Spain. Sources were T cells, B-cell-depleted T cells, or PBMCs; the material itself was cDNA or gDNA.

The ends were cut back, 6 bases at V and 5 bases at J, with 10 bases in the middle. CDR3 length equals 13 residues. Germline V CDR1 and CDR2: KGHSH, LQKENI. Source study methods: Estimation of nucleated cell counts was performed using reference gene primer amplification. Here immunoSEQ multiplex PCR was the method, and the copy in TCRdb shows in-frame clones only, minus some. The V and J calls and the clone size are those of that table, but D and trimming were determined from the DNA. Of 140,000 to 150,000 clones listed, 65% to 85% are singletons. Sequenced sample: peripheral blood. The sequence was obtained from a woman aged 45-59 years with acute or convalescent COVID-19. The V call is TRBV18, the J call TRBJ1-4; D is perhaps TRBD1 (5 bases). DNA for the CDR3: TGTGCCAGCTCGCGGGGACGAAATGAAAAACTGTTTTTT. This translates into CASSRGRNEKLFF.